The 9 T cell receptor beta chains listed next were all sequenced from one sample in a study of T-cell memory formation after mild COVID-19. TCRdb re-analysed the 5' RACE reads in MiXCR, keeping a single row per CDR3 protein. The sample has about 57,000 distinct CDR3 sequences, 9% to 15% seen once. Sequenced: PBMCs or a T cell subset sorted from them (not recorded which). Every receptor here comes from a young man who had mild COVID-19 (a few samples of this study predate the infection). Cell type and time point are not known.

This clonotype appeared a few times. The chain couples TRBV10-3 to TRBJ2-1, with 12 bases lining up with TRBD2. This CDR3 is 15 amino acids long. Germline lookup yields CDR1 ENHRY and CDR2 SYGVKD. Losses at the gene ends were 0 bases for V and 8 bases for J; bases not matched to a gene: 2. The CDR3 sequence is CAISESSSGGDEQFF. The CDR3 nucleotides are TGTGCCATCAGTGAGTCGTCTAGCGGGGGGGATGAGCAGTTCTTC.

This clonotype was observed a handful of times. The chain employs TRBV30 and TRBJ2-2, with 9 nucleotides matching TRBD2. Germline trimming cut 8 bases from V and 2 bases from J; bases unmatched to any gene: 6. Per the germline V gene, CDR1 is GTSNPN and CDR2 is SVGIG (reference sequence). This CDR3 has 14 residues. This CDR3 is CANLGLANTGELFF. The CDR3 DNA follows: TGTGCCAACCTGGGACTAGCAAACACCGGGGAGCTGTTTTTT.

The V and J genes are TRBV30 and TRBJ2-7; D perhaps matches TRBD2 (7 bases). This CDR3 comprises 12 residues. Trimming removed 4 bases from V and 5 bases from J, with 12 bases in between. Germline CDR1 is GTSNPN and CDR2 is SVGIG (reference sequence). The CDR3 nucleotides are TGTGCCTGGAACAGGGAGGGCGACGAGCAGTACTTC. Residues: CAWNREGDEQYF. Supplemented by reference TRBV30 and TRBJ2-7, the full variable domain reads SQTIHQWPATLVQPVGSPLSLECTVEGTSNPNLYWYRQAAGRGLQLLFYSVGIGQISSEVPQNLSASRPQDRQFILSSKKLLLSDSGFYLCAWNREGDEQYFGPGTRLTVT.

The chain links TRBV5-1 to TRBJ2-3, with unresolved D. This CDR3 region has 15 residues. Germline CDR1 and CDR2: SGHRS and YFSETQ. The V gene lost 0 bases and the J gene lost 6 bases, with 14 bases spanning the gap. CDR3 coding DNA: TGCGCCAGCAGCTTGGGGGCGTCACTGGGGGATACGCAGTATTTT. Its translation: CASSLGASLGDTQYF.

The rearrangement uses TRBV7-8 and TRBJ1-5; perhaps TRBD1 as D (6 bases). Germline V gives CDR1 SGHVS, CDR2 FQNEAQ. This CDR3 spans 15 amino acids. V lost 4 bases and J lost 5, with 15 bases in between. The CDR3 is CASSWDISWYQPQHF. CDR3 DNA: TGTGCCAGCAGCTGGGACATTTCGTGGTATCAGCCCCAGCATTTT.

This clonotype has a count of ten or more. The rearrangement joins TRBV6-5 to TRBJ2-1, with D unclear. This CDR3 region has 13 residues. Germline V gives CDR1 MNHEY, CDR2 SVGAGI. V was pared by 6 bases and J by 4 bases, with 10 bases between. The CDR3 sequence is CASRAVGYNEQFF. CDR3 DNA: TGTGCCAGCAGGGCGGTGGGGTACAATGAGCAGTTCTTC.

This clonotype was observed at least ten times. The chain combines TRBV11-2 with TRBJ2-1; D possibly corresponds to TRBD1 (6 bases). Germline CDR1 SGHAT, CDR2 FQNNGV. V was cut by 7 bases and J by 4 bases, with 11 bases left in between. The CDR3 consists of 13 residues. CDR3 DNA: TGTGCCAGCATAAAAGGGGGATACAATGAGCAGTTCTTC. Its protein is CASIKGGYNEQFF.

The chain couples TRBV29-1 to TRBJ1-2; the D is unclear. The CDR3 spans 12 residues. The germline V and J ends were trimmed by 7 bases and 8 bases, with 17 bases remaining between them. CDR1 and CDR2 from the germline V gene are SQVTM and ANQGSEA. This CDR3 is CSADVYGLGYTF. The CDR3 coding sequence is TGCAGCGCCGACGTCTATGGTCTGGGCTACACCTTC.

This clonotype appeared many times. The CDR3 DNA is TGTGCCAGCAGCCAAGGGGCGCGGTCGTCCCAGTACTTC. Its translation: CASSQGARSSQYF. This rearrangement joins TRBV4-2 to TRBJ2-5; D is unclear. The germline CDR1 and CDR2 sequences are LGHNA and YNFKEQ. CDR3 length: 13 residues. The V end lost 1 base, the J end lost 9 bases, and 12 bases lay between the germline ends.